The source of this TCR beta chain is a study of human T cells and chemical hapten exposure. Specified time point: patch test 3, about 24 weeks after DPC sensitization. Treatment specified: therapeutic diphenylcyclopropenone sensitization with weekly scalp DPC. One entry per CDR3 protein, called by TCRdb with MiXCR from the RACE reads. This table has 150,000 to 200,000 distinct CDR3 sequences, 20% to 25% appearing once. The CDR3 extends over 13 amino acids. The V gene lost 3 bases and the J gene lost 3 bases, with 7 bases spanning the gap. Germline CDR1 reads MNHEY; CDR2 reads SMNVEV (reference sequence).

The sequencing here drew on whole blood, taken in connection with sensitization to the hapten diphenylcyclopropenone (DPC). This chain links TRBV27 with TRBJ2-3, with D unresolved. This TCR came from a woman in her 40s with alopecia areata. Some clones in this sample may be carry-over from other donors' samples. CDR3 coding DNA: TGTGCCAGCAGTTTGATCACAACAGATACGCAGTATTTT. Translating it yields CASSLITTDTQYF.